One sample yielded the 16 T cell receptor beta chains listed below, sequenced in a study of long-term antiretroviral therapy in people with HIV (dated by TCRdb to 2022 to 2024). The immunoSEQ hsTCRB v3.0 assay was used at survey level resolution to sequence the TRB variable region. Here the immuneACCESS table is served through TCRdb, limited to in-frame sequences with V and J called. Missing clones are a known gap in these copies; in checked studies unresolved V genes cover under half, and the rest lacks a known reason. Present in this sample are about 17,000 clones, roughly 80% of which were seen just once. The ten largest make up around 14% of the sample. Sequenced here: unsorted PBMCs, sampled less than 2.2 years before starting antiretroviral therapy. Receptors were obtained from a man under 40 with HIV.

This chain links TRBV6-1 with TRBJ1-1; 10 bases agree with TRBD1. From germline, CDR1 is MNHNS and CDR2 SASEGT. After removal of 3 bases from V and 4 bases from J, the junction contained 11 bases not matched to a gene. This CDR3 is built from 17 residues. The DNA for the CDR3 is TGTGCCAGCAGTGAGACAGGGGGCCCGGTGCTAAGCACTGAAGCTTTCTTT. It specifies CASSETGGPVLSTEAFF.

V usage is TRBV28 and J usage is TRBJ2-3, with D maybe TRBD2 (6 bases). CDR3 length: 15 amino acids. Germline values: CDR1 MDHEN, CDR2 SYDVKM. The germline V and J ends were trimmed by 5 bases and 2 bases, with 14 bases remaining between them. In DNA, the CDR3 is TGTGCCAGCAGTCCACCAGGACTAAACACAGATACGCAGTATTTT. It is translated as CASSPPGLNTDTQYF.

The chain recombines TRBV18 with TRBJ2-5, with TRBD1 as a possible D gene (6 bases). CDR1 is KGHSH and CDR2 is LQKENI in the germline V gene. This CDR3 region has 18 residues. Trimming removed 4 bases from V and 1 base from J, with 22 bases in between. The CDR3 loop is CASSQPGHEDMTQETQYF. CDR3 bases: TGTGCCAGCTCACAACCGGGACACGAAGATATGACCCAAGAGACCCAGTACTTC.

There are a few counts of this clone. The rearrangement joins TRBV7-9 to TRBJ2-3; D gene uncertain. Germline CDR1 reads SEHNR; CDR2 reads FQNEAQ (reference sequence). V dropped 4 bases and J dropped 1 base, with 12 bases sitting between them. The CDR3 extends over 15 amino acids. CDR3 DNA: TGTGCCAGCAGCTCCCCAGGAAGGGGCACAGATACGCAGTATTTT. Its protein is CASSSPGRGTDTQYF.

This clone has a single count. V gene TRBV6-5 combines with J gene TRBJ2-7, with D perhaps TRBD2 (6 bases). The CDR3 sequence is 15 residues long. V was pared by 2 bases and J by 0 bases, with 11 bases between. The germline gives CDR1 MNHEY, CDR2 SVGAGI. CDR3: CASSYRPEGSYEQYF. CDR3 in DNA: TGTGCCAGCAGTTACCGACCGGAGGGCTCCTACGAGCAGTACTTC.

The chain employs TRBV5-1 and TRBJ2-5, with D possibly being TRBD2 (6 bases). Trimming removed 4 bases from V and 1 base from J, with 14 bases in between. Germline-derived CDR1 and CDR2 are SGHRS and YFSETQ. The CDR3 has 15 amino acids. CDR3 amino acids: CASSGGVAAQETQYF. CDR3 DNA: TGCGCCAGCAGCGGCGGGGTAGCGGCCCAAGAGACCCAGTACTTC.

In this sample, this clone turned up once. This chain joins TRBV5-4 and TRBJ2-2, with TRBD2 identical over 8 bases. Trimming cost V 4 bases and J 5 bases; bases outside gene matches: 10. CDR3 length: 16 amino acids. Germline loops: CDR1 SGHNT, CDR2 YYREEE (reference sequence). The CDR3, as DNA: TGTGCCAGCAGCCTGCCGGGACTAGGATTAACCGGGGAGCTGTTTTTT. This encodes CASSLPGLGLTGELFF.

This clone came up once. This sequence joins TRBV9 and TRBJ2-7; possibly TRBD1 or TRBD2 for D (5 bases each). V lost 0 bases and J lost 2, with 9 bases in between. Germline lookup yields CDR1 SGDLS and CDR2 YYNGEE. This CDR3 is 14 amino acids long. In DNA form, the CDR3 reads TGTGCCAGCAGCGTAGATGTGGGACCCTACGAGCAGTACTTC. Translated, it gives CASSVDVGPYEQYF. Variable domain in full (rest from reference TRBV9 and TRBJ2-7): DSGVTQTPKHLITATGQRVTLRCSPRSGDLSVYWYQQSLDQGLQFLIQYYNGEERAKGNILERFSAQQFPDLHSELNLSSLELGDSALYFCASSVDVGPYEQYFGPGTRLTVT.

The chain links TRBV7-3 to TRBJ2-3; TRBD2 matches 10 bases. CDR1 and CDR2 (germline): SGHTA, FQGTGA. The CDR3 spans 16 residues. V lost 5 bases and J lost 4; bases outside the gene matches: 9. CDR3 sequence: CASSASSGSASDTQYF. CDR3 bases: TGTGCCAGCAGCGCCTCTAGCGGGAGTGCATCAGATACGCAGTATTTT.

The V call is TRBV28, the J call TRBJ1-1; weak D call: TRBD1 (5 bases). The V and J ends lost 6 bases and 3 bases respectively, with 14 bases between them. The CDR3 runs 14 residues. Germline V gene sequence: CDR1 MDHEN, CDR2 SYDVKM. The DNA of the CDR3 is TGTGCCAGCAGCCAACGCCTCAGGGACACTGAAGCTTTCTTT. Translating it yields CASSQRLRDTEAFF.

V gene TRBV10-2 combines with J gene TRBJ2-5; D is perhaps TRBD1 (6 bases). CDR3 size: 13 residues. The V end lost 5 bases, the J end lost 5 bases, and 12 bases lay between the germline ends. CDR1 is WSHSY, CDR2 SAAADI, per germline. CDR3 DNA: TGCGCCAGCAGTTCACAGGGATGGGAGACCCAGTACTTC. It yields the protein CASSSQGWETQYF.

In its sample, this clone is medium-sized. The chain joins TRBV19 to TRBJ2-2; D gene uncertain. Germline V lookup: CDR1 LNHDA, CDR2 SQIVND (reference sequence). Trimming pared 3 bases from V and 1 base from J, leaving 6 bases between. This CDR3 comprises 14 residues. The CDR3 DNA reads as TGTGCCAGTAGTATCATCGGGAACACCGGGGAGCTGTTTTTT. This encodes CASSIIGNTGELFF.

This chain joins TRBV28 and TRBJ2-5; TRBD1 is a possible D gene (6 bases). CDR3 length: 13 amino acids. Trimming removed 6 bases from V and 2 bases from J, with 10 bases in between. Germline lookup yields CDR1 MDHEN and CDR2 SYDVKM. CDR3 nucleotides: TGTGCCAGCAGCTACAGGGAGCAAGAGACCCAGTACTTC. This encodes CASSYREQETQYF.

The gene calls are TRBV27 and TRBJ2-1; 10 nucleotides line up with TRBD2. Germline V lookup: CDR1 MNHEY, CDR2 SMNVEV (reference sequence). The junction had 6 bases not matched to a gene; V was cut back by 4 bases and J by 6 bases. The CDR3 has 15 amino acids. CDR3 sequence: CASSSSGSSSNEQFF. CDR3 DNA sequence: TGTGCCAGCAGTTCTAGCGGGAGTAGCTCCAATGAGCAGTTCTTC.

The J gene is TRBJ1-2, the V gene TRBV9; no clear D gene. V lost 4 bases to trimming and J lost 4 bases, with 20 bases between them. The CDR3 spans 16 residues. Germline CDR1 and CDR2: SGDLS and YYNGEE. The CDR3 DNA reads TGTGCCAGCAGCCCACAAGTGGAACGTCTATTCTATGGCTACACCTTC. Encoded protein: CASSPQVERLFYGYTF.

The chain couples TRBV28 to TRBJ1-1; D call uncertain. Germline V gene sequence: CDR1 MDHEN, CDR2 SYDVKM. This CDR3 region has 13 residues. Trimming stripped 2 bases from V and 1 base from J, with 5 bases between. The CDR3 loop reads CASSLSRNTEAFF. Written as DNA, the CDR3 is TGTGCCAGCAGTTTAAGTAGGAACACTGAAGCTTTCTTT.